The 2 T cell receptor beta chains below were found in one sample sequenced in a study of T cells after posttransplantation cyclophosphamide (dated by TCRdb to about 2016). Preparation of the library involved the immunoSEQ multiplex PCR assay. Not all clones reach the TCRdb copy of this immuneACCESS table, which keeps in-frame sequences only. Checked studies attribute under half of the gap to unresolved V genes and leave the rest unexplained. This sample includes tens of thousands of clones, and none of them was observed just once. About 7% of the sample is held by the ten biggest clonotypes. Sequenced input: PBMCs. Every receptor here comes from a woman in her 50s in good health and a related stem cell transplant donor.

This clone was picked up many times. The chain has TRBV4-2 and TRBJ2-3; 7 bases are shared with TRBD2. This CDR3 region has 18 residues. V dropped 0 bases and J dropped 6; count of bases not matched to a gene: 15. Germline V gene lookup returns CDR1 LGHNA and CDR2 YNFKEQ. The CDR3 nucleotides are TGTGCCAGCAGCCAAGAGGTTTGGAGCGGGACTATCCAGGATACGCAGTATTTT. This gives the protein CASSQEVWSGTIQDTQYF.

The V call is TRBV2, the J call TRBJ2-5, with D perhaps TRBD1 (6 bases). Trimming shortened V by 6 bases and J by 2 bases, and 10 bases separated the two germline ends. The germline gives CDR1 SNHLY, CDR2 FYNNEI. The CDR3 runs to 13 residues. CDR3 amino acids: CASRRTVQETQYF. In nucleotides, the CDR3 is TGTGCCAGCAGGCGGACAGTTCAAGAGACCCAGTACTTC.